This T cell receptor (beta chain) was retrieved from a study of neoadjuvant anti-PD-1 for oral cavity cancer (dated by TCRdb to the early 2020s). For context, the study as a whole: Before undergoing curative-intent surgical resection, most patients got three to four biweekly nivolumab doses at 3 mg/kg. For patients who did not progress, a fourth nivolumab dose was given around day 43, followed by definitive surgical resection on days 50-56. Under RECIST 1.1, a patient counted as a responder if showing complete response, partial response or stable disease, and as a non-responder if showing progression. The parent correlative cohort included about a dozen patients, with a roughly 35% response rate. The paper as a whole reports these results and caveats: Within PBMCs, T cell clonality (Gini index) was significantly higher in non-responders than responders after neoadjuvant nivolumab. TCR analyses included only a few patients per response group, and the authors called for larger cohorts for validation. Higher pretreatment blood Treg/Th17 ratios correlated with higher pretreatment blood TCRbeta clonality and lower post-treatment tumor TCRbeta clonality.

For deep sequencing of PBMC libraries, mostly 480 ng of input genomic DNA was used, and six replicates were run per sample. TCRbeta libraries were prepared with the immunoSEQ hsTCRbeta kit according to the manufacturer's instructions. Sequencing of the completed libraries took place using an Illumina NovaSeq 6000 S4 flow cell after they had been pooled to around 3 nM. From the authors' description of their analysis: The immunoSEQ Analyzer handled quality control and preprocessing of the raw data. The analysis was limited to productive rearrangements, and each clonotype was defined by a unique CDR3 amino acid sequence. Using the R package tcR, the researchers computed the Gini-Simpson index as their estimate of repertoire clonality. Gini indices were compared with Student's t test, and associations with tumor size change were assessed by Pearson correlation. Drawn from immuneACCESS, this table holds only the in-frame rearrangements with V and J called that TCRdb kept. Clones are partly lost; checked studies trace under half to an unresolved V gene and leave the rest unexplained. V, J and clone size reflect that table, while D and trimming were determined from the DNA. The sample data list over 65,000 clones, and 80% to 90% of these were observed just once. Jointly, the top ten make up 2.5% to 3% of the sample.

CDR1 SGHRS and CDR2 YFSETQ were looked up in the germline V gene. A distance of 17 bases separates the germline ends of V and J, which lose 5 bases and 6 bases respectively. The cysteine opens and the phenylalanine closes a CDR3 of 14 amino acids. The CDR3 DNA has 42 bases and is translated from base 1. As regards this clone: It lacks a known antigen. Per-nucleotide qualities are absent, and no much larger clonotype sits a single base away.

The time point label of this sample denotes: after neoadjuvant nivolumab, at surgical resection. The patients had newly diagnosed stage II-IVA oral cavity squamous cell carcinoma and had not received any prior systemic or radiation treatment. The cohort was made up of patients with locally advanced, HPV-negative oral cavity squamous cell carcinoma. Peripheral blood mononuclear cells were analyzed directly and were not maintained or expanded in culture. Samples were obtained from a longitudinal correlative study of a single-arm phase II trial of neoadjuvant nivolumab in oral cavity squamous cell carcinoma. Subject-matched pre- and post-treatment PBMCs and tumors from three responders and three non-responders were subjected to genomic DNA-based TCRbeta sequencing. Peripheral blood mononuclear cells were collected before nivolumab treatment and were collected again after treatment, at the time of surgery. The Maxwell RSC DNA from Cells kit was used to extract genomic DNA from PBMCs.

The source material was PBMCs, sampled after nivolumab (anti-PD-1) treatment. This chain is built from TRBV5-1 and TRBJ2-5, with TRBD2 perhaps the D gene, on 5 matching bases. The TCR originated in a person between 40 and 85 years old with oral cavity squamous cell carcinoma. The CDR3 is CASRLVPEGQTQYF. The sequence in DNA is TGCGCCAGCAGGCTTGTGCCCGAGGGTCAGACCCAGTACTTC.